This TCR beta chain was documented in a study of T cells in localized non-small cell lung cancer. V was pared by 5 bases and J by 4 bases, with 13 bases between. The CDR3 runs to 14 residues. Germline assignment: CDR1 SEHNR and CDR2 FQNEAQ (reference sequence). Repertoires were generated with immunoSEQ multiplex PCR, while TCRdb's copy carries only in-frame clones and drops some. The sample holds roughly 30,000 clones, approximately 88% seen once. The sequenced sample was peripheral blood, obtained before any cancer treatment. The chain couples TRBV7-9 to TRBJ2-3, with D uncertain. This TCR came from a female donor over 55 with stage I lung adenocarcinoma. In DNA form, the CDR3 reads TGTGCCAGCAGCGCTCCCCGTCTCGCAGATACGCAGTATTTT. This encodes CASSAPRLADTQYF. Variable domain in full (rest from reference TRBV7-9 and TRBJ2-3): DTGVSQNPRHKITKRGQNVTFRCDPISEHNRLYWYRQTLGQGPEFLTYFQNEAQLEKSRLLSDRFSAERPKGSFSTLEIQRTEQGDSAMYLCASSAPRLADTQYFGPGTRLTVL.